Given below is one T cell receptor beta chain in context. Source study methods: Reference gene primer amplification gave estimated nucleated cell counts. The method was immunoSEQ multiplex PCR; TCRdb's version includes in-frame clones alone and lacks a portion of them. That table furnishes V, J and clone size, whereas the DNA furnished D and trimming. The sample shows 180,000 or so clones, more than 80% of them seen only once. The entry originates in a study of blood T cell repertoires in COVID-19. Study-wide background: Donors in the United States, Italy and Spain gave samples during acute or convalescent COVID-19. In each case, the material was cDNA or gDNA derived from T cells, B-cell-depleted T cells, or PBMCs.

The sample taken for sequencing was peripheral blood. This receptor was obtained from a woman aged 40 to 55 with COVID-19, enrolled during active disease.

The CDR3 loop is CASRNRGGAETQYF. CDR3 DNA sequence: TGTGCCAGCAGGAACCGCGGAGGGGCAGAGACCCAGTACTTC. V gene TRBV7-2 combines with J gene TRBJ2-5; D possibly corresponds to TRBD2 (6 bases). CDR1 SGHTA and CDR2 FQGNSA come from the germline V gene. This CDR3 has 14 residues. V was pared by 6 bases and J by 4 bases, with 15 bases between.